This TCR beta chain was observed in a study of cytomegalovirus exposure and HLA in healthy donors (dated 2017 in TCRdb). Background on the whole study: According to a later analysis, the 120 or so validation repertoires were produced on the same platform as the approximately 620 repertoires of the first cohort. The study aimed to test whether cataloging public T cell receptors could reveal signatures of past pathogen exposure. A separate validation cohort of some 130 different subjects was used in addition to the roughly 640-subject first cohort. To predict cytomegalovirus infection status, the study combined high-throughput TCR immunosequencing, statistical association of individual TCRs with disease status, and machine learning. General study outcomes and caveats: It was suggested by the authors that the approach could potentially be generalized to other disease states and immunological phenotypes. A later analysis had no HLA typing for the validation cohort, so co-occurrence there was scored across all 110 or so repertoires. The classifier was reported to diagnose cytomegalovirus status with high specificity and sensitivity in both the original and validation cohorts. In vitro tests confirmed that a few of the cytomegalovirus-associated TCR beta chains recognize cytomegalovirus antigens. Most TCR sequences were seen in very few donors, while some public TCRs were found in many individuals. In the study, about 150 TCR beta chains were listed as associated with cytomegalovirus. Of the cluster scores, 85% to 95% were above 0 in a later analysis, which found that TCRs clustered in the first cohort also tended to co-occur in the approximately 110 validation repertoires.

V has 8 bases trimmed and J has 4 bases trimmed; junction bases matching no gene number 3. From its cysteine to its phenylalanine, the CDR3 spans 12 amino acids. The sequence is cut down to CDR3 DNA, 36 bases in frame from base 1. The germline V gene encodes CDR1 MDHEN and CDR2 SYDVKM. The donors belonged to the validation cohort of roughly 120 subjects, which was separate from the approximately 700-subject first cohort. Preparation of the library involved the immunoSEQ multiplex PCR assay. In the paper's pipeline: A statistical classification framework was built to diagnose cytomegalovirus status from the catalog of TCR beta chain sequences. TCRdb took this table from immuneACCESS and kept in-frame rearrangements with V and J called. Such tables lack part of the clones; where checked against another copy, unresolved V genes explain under half of the gap, and the rest is unexplained. For V, J and clone size, that table is used; D and trimming come from the DNA. The sample table holds 52,000 or so clones, of which roughly 89% were seen once. The biggest ten clones account for more than 14% of the sample.

This clone was found once. What this receptor recognizes is not known. Within one base of it there is no much larger clone, and no base qualities were kept. Sequencing was performed on PBMCs. The receptor chain draws on TRBV28 and TRBJ1-2; 8 central bases correspond to TRBD1. The sequence derives from a young woman in good health and CMV-seronegative. The DNA sequence reads TGTGCCAGCCAACAGGGGGTCTATGGCTACACCTTC. It is translated as CASQQGVYGYTF.